This T cell receptor (beta chain) was retrieved from a study of cytomegalovirus exposure and HLA in healthy donors. Findings and caveats of the study: Researchers counted 180 or so TCR beta chains as cytomegalovirus-associated. In the roughly 130 validation repertoires, a later analysis found that first-cohort TCR clusters tended to co-occur.

This table comes from immunoSEQ multiplex PCR, and its TCRdb copy is limited to in-frame clones, with some not included. The table includes around 94,000 clones, roughly 95% detected once. This CDR3 comprises 18 residues. Germline assignment: CDR1 SGHRS and CDR2 YFSETQ. Losses at the gene ends were 2 bases for V and 3 bases for J; bases not matched to a gene: 13. An approximately 120-subject validation cohort, separate from the 666-subject first cohort, supplied the donors. A remark on this clone: The antigen is not known.

The V call is TRBV5-1, the J call TRBJ2-7; 11 nucleotides line up with TRBD2. The origin of this receptor is a woman in her late teens or twenties in good health and CMV-seronegative. Material for sequencing was PBMCs. CDR3: CASSFRSSGGTLFYEQYF. Written as DNA, the CDR3 is TGCGCCAGCAGCTTTAGATCTAGCGGGGGGACCTTGTTCTACGAGCAGTACTTC.